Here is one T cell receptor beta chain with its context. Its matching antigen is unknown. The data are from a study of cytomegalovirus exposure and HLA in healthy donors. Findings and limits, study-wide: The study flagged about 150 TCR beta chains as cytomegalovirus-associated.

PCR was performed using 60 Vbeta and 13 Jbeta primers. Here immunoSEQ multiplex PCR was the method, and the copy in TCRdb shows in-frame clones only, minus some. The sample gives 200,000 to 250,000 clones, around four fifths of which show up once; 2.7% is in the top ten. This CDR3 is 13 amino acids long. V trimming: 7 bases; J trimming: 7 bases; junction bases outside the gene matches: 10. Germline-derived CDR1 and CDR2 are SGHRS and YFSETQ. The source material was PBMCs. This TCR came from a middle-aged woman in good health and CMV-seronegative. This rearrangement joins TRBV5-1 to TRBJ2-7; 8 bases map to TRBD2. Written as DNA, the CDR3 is TGCGCCAGCCTCGACGCGGGAGGAGGAGAGCAGTACTTC. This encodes CASLDAGGGEQYF.